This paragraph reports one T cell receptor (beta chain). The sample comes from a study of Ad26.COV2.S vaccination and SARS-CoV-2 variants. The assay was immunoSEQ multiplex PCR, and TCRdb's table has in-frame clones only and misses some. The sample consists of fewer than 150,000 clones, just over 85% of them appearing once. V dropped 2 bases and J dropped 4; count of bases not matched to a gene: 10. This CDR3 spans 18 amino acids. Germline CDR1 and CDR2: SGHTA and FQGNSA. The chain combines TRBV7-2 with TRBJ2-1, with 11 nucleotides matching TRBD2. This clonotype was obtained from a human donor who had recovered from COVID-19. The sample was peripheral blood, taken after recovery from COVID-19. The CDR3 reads CASSLWPPSGGTYNEQFF. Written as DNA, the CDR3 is TGTGCCAGCAGCTTATGGCCCCCTAGCGGGGGGACTTACAATGAGCAGTTCTTC.